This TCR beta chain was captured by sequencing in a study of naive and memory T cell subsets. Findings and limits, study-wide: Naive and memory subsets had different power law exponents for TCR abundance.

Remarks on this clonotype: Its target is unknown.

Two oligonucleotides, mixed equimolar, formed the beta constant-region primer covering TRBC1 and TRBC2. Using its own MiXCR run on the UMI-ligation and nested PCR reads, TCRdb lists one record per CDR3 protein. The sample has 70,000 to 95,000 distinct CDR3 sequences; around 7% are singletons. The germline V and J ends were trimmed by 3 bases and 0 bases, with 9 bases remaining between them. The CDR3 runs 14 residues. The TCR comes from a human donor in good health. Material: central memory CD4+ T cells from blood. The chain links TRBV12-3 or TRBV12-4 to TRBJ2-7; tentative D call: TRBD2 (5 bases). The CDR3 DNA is TGTGCCAGCAGTTTGAGGAGGAGCTCCTACGAGCAGTACTTC. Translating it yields CASSLRRSSYEQYF.